The clone carrying this T cell receptor (beta chain) was detected ten times or more. Its target is unknown. Time point of the sample: newly diagnosed GD, antithyroid drugs for less than 3 months. The TCR library was made from RNA extracted from PBMCs. Investigators prepared the TCR beta libraries by applying iRepertoire HTBI primers and Arm-PCR of CDR3 regions. Via MiXCR, TCRdb re-called the multiplex PCR reads, giving one row per CDR3 protein. Of 450,000 to 600,000 distinct CDR3 sequences listed, 15% to 20% are singletons. This specimen comes from a study of regulatory T cells in long-lasting Graves disease. Study-level points and caveats: New patients shared around 1,000 public clonotypes, and persistent patients shared more, with 2,741. When disease was persistent, TRBV28, TRBJ1-2 and TRBJ2-5 were the favored segments. Thyroid tissue went unexamined; only peripheral blood was analyzed.

Germline V lookup: CDR1 SNHLY, CDR2 FYNNEI. CDR3 length equals 13 residues. V lost 7 bases and J 5 bases, leaving 14 bases between the germline ends. The sample was also linked to a second study, of T cells in Graves' hyperthyroidism and ophthalmopathy. That investigation notes: Carried out on the TCR CDR3, a first-round RT-PCR used the HTBI primer set.

This TCR was recovered from a man between 35 and 55 years old with Graves disease. V is TRBV2 and J is TRBJ1-1; weak D call: TRBD1 (5 bases). The sequences come from peripheral blood mononuclear cells (PBMCs), collected at new diagnosis, from a patient treated with antithyroid drugs. CDR3 DNA: TGTGCCAGCATTACAGGTCGGAAAACTGAAGCTTTCTTT. It specifies CASITGRKTEAFF.